The 18 T cell receptor beta chains reported below all come from one sample, sequenced in a study of a mutant IDH1 vaccine in newly diagnosed glioma. Repertoires were generated with immunoSEQ multiplex PCR, while TCRdb's copy carries only in-frame clones and drops some. Of under 75,000 clones listed, more than 90% are singletons. As for time point: baseline, week 1 (first vaccination visit). Treatment given: pre-vaccination baseline after standard-of-care therapy. The sequences come from PBMCs, collected from a glioma patient treated with radiotherapy, temozolomide or both. These receptors originate from a man aged 50 to 59 with glioma.

The chain is built from TRBV2 and TRBJ1-2; the D is unclear. Deletions cut 6 bases from V and 0 bases from J, with 8 bases between. Germline V CDR1 and CDR2: SNHLY, FYNNEI. The CDR3 contains 13 residues. The CDR3 loop reads CASRGSANYGYTF. The CDR3 bases are TGTGCCAGCAGGGGATCAGCTAACTATGGCTACACCTTC.

The genes are TRBV28 and TRBJ1-2; TRBD1 might be the D (6 bases). Germline V CDR1 and CDR2: MDHEN, SYDVKM. V lost 2 bases and J lost 8, with 18 bases in between. This CDR3 has 15 residues. CDR3 coding DNA: TGTGCCAGCAGTTTAGGCGACAGGCCCTCGAGGGGCTACACCTTC. Protein product: CASSLGDRPSRGYTF.

This clone has a single count. This chain connects TRBV5-1 to TRBJ2-4, with D unresolved. CDR1 and CDR2 (germline): SGHRS, YFSETQ. The CDR3 contains 13 residues. V was pared by 4 bases and J by 1 base, with 6 bases between. Here the CDR3 reads CASSVGAKNIQYF. The CDR3 bases are TGCGCCAGCAGCGTCGGCGCCAAAAACATTCAGTACTTC. Full variable domain (remainder filled in from reference TRBV5-1 and TRBJ2-4): KAGVTQTPRYLIKTRGQQVTLSCSPISGHRSVSWYQQTPGQGLQFLFEYFSETQRNKGNFPGRFSGRQFSNSRSEMNVSTLELGDSALYLCASSVGAKNIQYFGAGTRLSVL.

V is TRBV11-2 and J is TRBJ1-1; D remains ambiguous. V lost 1 base, J lost 2 bases, and 5 bases lay in between. Germline-derived CDR1 and CDR2 are SGHAT and FQNNGV. The CDR3 runs to 13 residues. CDR3 residues: CASSLAENTEAFF. The DNA of the CDR3 is TGTGCCAGCAGCTTAGCCGAAAACACTGAAGCTTTCTTT.

This rearrangement joins TRBV14 to TRBJ2-7, with D perhaps assigned TRBD1 or TRBD2 (6 bases each). This CDR3 has 15 amino acids. V was clipped by 1 base and J by 2 bases, with 12 bases between them. CDR1 and CDR2 (germline): SGHDN, FVKESK. The CDR3 is CASSQGWGAPYEQYF. The CDR3 DNA reads as TGTGCCAGCAGCCAAGGATGGGGGGCGCCCTACGAGCAGTACTTC. Variable domain in full (rest from reference TRBV14 and TRBJ2-7): EAGVTQFPSHSVIEKGQTVTLRCDPISGHDNLYWYRRVMGKEIKFLLHFVKESKQDESGMPNNRFLAERTGGTYSTLKVQPAELEDSGVYFCASSQGWGAPYEQYFGPGTRLTVT.

This clone was observed a handful of times. This chain joins TRBV6-5 and TRBJ1-4; no definite D call. CDR1 is MNHEY and CDR2 is SVGAGI in the germline V gene. CDR3 length equals 13 residues. The V end was cut by 8 bases, the J end by 4 bases, with 11 bases between. As DNA, the CDR3 is TGTGCCAGCGCCCCCAGCTATAATGAAAAACTGTTTTTT. Amino acids: CASAPSYNEKLFF.

J is TRBJ2-5 and V is TRBV5-6; tentatively, D is TRBD2 (5 bases). V gave up 3 bases and J gave up 7 bases, with 7 bases separating them. The CDR3 extends over 11 amino acids. The germline V gene has CDR1 SGHDT and CDR2 YYEEEE. The CDR3 nucleotides are TGTGCCAGCAGCTCAAGCGGGACCCAGTACTTC. Its protein product is CASSSSGTQYF. Filled out from reference TRBV5-6 and TRBJ2-5, the complete variable domain reads DAGVTQSPTHLIKTRGQQVTLRCSPKSGHDTVSWYQQALGQGPQFIFQYYEEEERQRGNFPDRFSGHQFPNYSSELNVNALLLGDSALYLCASSSSGTQYFGPGTRLLVL.

The chain couples TRBV7-2 to TRBJ2-6; 8 positions match TRBD1. Germline lookup yields CDR1 SGHTA and CDR2 FQGNSA. V shed 4 bases and J 4 bases; nucleotides not matched to a gene: 3. The CDR3 is 15 amino acids. CDR3 region: CASSSTGVGANVLTF. The DNA for the CDR3 is TGTGCCAGCAGCTCGACAGGGGTGGGGGCCAACGTCCTGACTTTC.

The chain combines TRBV9 with TRBJ2-1, with TRBD2 matching 9 bases. The CDR3 totals 14 residues. Germline V CDR1 and CDR2: SGDLS, YYNGEE. V lost 5 bases to trimming and J lost 4 bases; unmatched junction nucleotides: 4. The CDR3 is CASSSAGGYNEQFF. CDR3 bases: TGTGCCAGCAGTTCAGCGGGGGGATACAATGAGCAGTTCTTC.

This chain uses TRBV18 with TRBJ1-2; TRBD1 matches 7 bases. The germline gives CDR1 KGHSH, CDR2 LQKENI. J gave up 6 bases and V 1 base, and 8 bases lay outside the gene matches. CDR3 length: 15 amino acids. In DNA, the CDR3 is TGTGCCAGCTCACCACTCAAAACAGGGGTTGATGGCTACACCTTC. Translation gives CASSPLKTGVDGYTF.

The CDR3 DNA reads TGTGCCTGGACCCGCGCAGCGGGACTAAACACCGGGGAGCTGTTTTTT. Its protein product is CAWTRAAGLNTGELFF. This chain connects TRBV30 to TRBJ2-2, with 7 nucleotides matching TRBD2. Germline-derived CDR1 and CDR2 are GTSNPN and SVGIG (reference sequence). Trimming cost V 4 bases and J 2 bases; bases outside gene matches: 10. The CDR3 runs 16 residues.

The chain is built from TRBV7-9 and TRBJ2-3; 9 nucleotides line up with TRBD2. The CDR3 covers 15 residues. Germline CDR1 reads SEHNR; CDR2 reads FQNEAQ (reference sequence). V was pared by 5 bases and J by 2 bases, with 5 bases of the junction left unmatched. The CDR3 DNA follows: TGTGCCAGCAGCCCGACTAGCGGAGACACAGATACGCAGTATTTT. Translation gives CASSPTSGDTDTQYF.

J is TRBJ2-7 and V is TRBV29-1; 8 positions agree with TRBD2. The V gene's germline CDR1 is SQVTM and CDR2 ANQGSEA. V shed 7 bases, J shed 9 bases, and the junction held 14 bases outside the gene matches. The CDR3 is 13 amino acids. The CDR3, as DNA: TGCAGCGGGCGTGCGGGAGGAATTAATAGGCAGTACTTC. Its protein product is CSGRAGGINRQYF.

This chain links TRBV29-1 with TRBJ2-5; D unclear. TRBJ2-7 explains the end of the DNA better; the J call may be wrong. The CDR3 loop spans 12 amino acids. CDR1 is SQVTM and CDR2 is ANQGSEA in the germline V gene. The CDR3 loop is CSVEEFGYEQYF. The CDR3, as DNA: TGCAGCGTTGAGGAGTTTGGCTACGAGCAGTACTTC.

This chain links TRBV9 with TRBJ1-1; possibly TRBD1 for D (5 bases). The CDR3 covers 16 residues. The germline CDR1 and CDR2 sequences are SGDLS and YYNGEE. Between the trimmed V and J ends, which lost 0 bases and 6 bases, there was a span of 18 bases. DNA of the CDR3: TGTGCCAGCAGCGTAGGGGTAACGGGATCGGGGGCTGAAGCTTTCTTT. Its translation is CASSVGVTGSGAEAFF. Using reference TRBV9 and TRBJ1-1 for the parts outside the CDR3, the full variable domain is DSGVTQTPKHLITATGQRVTLRCSPRSGDLSVYWYQQSLDQGLQFLIQYYNGEERAKGNILERFSAQQFPDLHSELNLSSLELGDSALYFCASSVGVTGSGAEAFFGQGTRLTVV.

This clone was seen once. In DNA form, the CDR3 reads TGCGCCAGCGGGGACGGTGGTGGAAACACCATATATTTT. This codes for CASGDGGGNTIYF. The genes are TRBV4-1 and TRBJ1-3; weak D call: TRBD1 (5 bases). This CDR3 comprises 13 residues. CDR1 is MGHRA and CDR2 is YSYEKL in the germline V gene. The ends were cut back, 8 bases at V and 3 bases at J, with 11 bases in the middle.

This chain links TRBV11-2 with TRBJ2-2; tentatively, D is TRBD1 or TRBD2 (5 bases each). This CDR3 is 14 amino acids long. V was cut by 6 bases and J by 5 bases, with 13 bases left in between. Germline CDR1 is SGHAT and CDR2 is FQNNGV. For the CDR3, the DNA is TGTGCCAGCAGTTTAAATTGGGGGACCGGGGAGCTGTTTTTT. It yields the protein CASSLNWGTGELFF.

The CDR3 sequence: CASSLGQGLAEAFF. Here the CDR3 DNA reads TGTGCCAGCAGCTTGGGGCAGGGGCTCGCTGAAGCTTTCTTT. The V call is TRBV5-4, the J call TRBJ1-1, with D possibly TRBD1 on 6 matching bases. The V gene's germline CDR1 is SGHNT and CDR2 YYREEE (reference sequence). This CDR3 region has 14 residues. V shed 0 bases and J shed 6 bases, with 12 bases lying between them.